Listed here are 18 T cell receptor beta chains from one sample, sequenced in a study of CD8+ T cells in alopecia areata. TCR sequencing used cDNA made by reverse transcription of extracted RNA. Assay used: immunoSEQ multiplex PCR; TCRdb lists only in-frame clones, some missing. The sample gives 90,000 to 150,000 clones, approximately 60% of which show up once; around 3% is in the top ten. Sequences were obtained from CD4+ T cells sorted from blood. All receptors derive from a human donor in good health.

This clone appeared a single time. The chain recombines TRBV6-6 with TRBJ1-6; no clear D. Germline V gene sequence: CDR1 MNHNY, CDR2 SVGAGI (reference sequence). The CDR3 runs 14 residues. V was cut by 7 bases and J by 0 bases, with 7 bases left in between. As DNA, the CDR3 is TGTGCCAGCAAAAGGGCCTCCTATAATTCACCCCTCCACTTT. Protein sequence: CASKRASYNSPLHF.

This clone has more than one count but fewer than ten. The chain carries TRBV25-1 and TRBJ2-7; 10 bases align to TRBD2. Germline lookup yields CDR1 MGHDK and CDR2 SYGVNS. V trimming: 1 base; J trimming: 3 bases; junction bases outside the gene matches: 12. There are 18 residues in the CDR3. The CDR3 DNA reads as TGTGCCAGCAGTGAATTGAGGGCTAGCGGGGGACTGAACTACGAGCAGTACTTC. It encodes CASSELRASGGLNYEQYF.

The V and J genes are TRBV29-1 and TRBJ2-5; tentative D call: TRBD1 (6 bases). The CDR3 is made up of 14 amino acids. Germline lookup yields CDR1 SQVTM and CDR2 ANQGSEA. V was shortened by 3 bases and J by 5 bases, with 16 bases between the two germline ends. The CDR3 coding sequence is TGCAGCGTTGATTGGCCAACCCAGGGGGAGACCCAGTACTTC. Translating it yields CSVDWPTQGETQYF.

The CDR3 here is CSVGTGMTTDTQYF. CDR3 in DNA: TGCAGCGTTGGGACAGGGATGACCACAGATACGCAGTATTTT. The chain recombines TRBV29-1 with TRBJ2-3; 8 positions agree with TRBD1. CDR1 and CDR2 from the germline V gene are SQVTM and ANQGSEA. The CDR3 has 14 amino acids. With V trimmed by 4 bases and J by 2 bases, 5 bases remained unmatched.

The CDR3 loop is CASSAGANYGYTF. The CDR3 coding sequence is TGTGCCAGCAGTGCGGGGGCCAACTATGGCTACACCTTC. This chain joins TRBV2 and TRBJ1-2; D possibly corresponds to TRBD1 (6 bases). This CDR3 region has 13 residues. V lost 4 bases, J lost 2 bases, and 8 bases lay in between. Germline V gene lookup returns CDR1 SNHLY and CDR2 FYNNEI.

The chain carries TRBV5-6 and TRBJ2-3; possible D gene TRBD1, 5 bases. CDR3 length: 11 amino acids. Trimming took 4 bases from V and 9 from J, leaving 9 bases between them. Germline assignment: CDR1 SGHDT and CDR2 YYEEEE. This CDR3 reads CASSRQTTQYF. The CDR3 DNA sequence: TGTGCCAGCAGCCGACAGACCACGCAGTATTTT. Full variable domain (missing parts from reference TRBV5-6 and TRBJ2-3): DAGVTQSPTHLIKTRGQQVTLRCSPKSGHDTVSWYQQALGQGPQFIFQYYEEEERQRGNFPDRFSGHQFPNYSSELNVNALLLGDSALYLCASSRQTTQYFGPGTRLTVL.

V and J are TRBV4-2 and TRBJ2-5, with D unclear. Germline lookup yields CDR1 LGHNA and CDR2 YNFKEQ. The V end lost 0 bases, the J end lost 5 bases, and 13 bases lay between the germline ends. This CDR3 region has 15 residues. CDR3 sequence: CASSQEGYHTETQYF. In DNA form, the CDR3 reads TGTGCCAGCAGCCAAGAGGGCTACCACACGGAGACCCAGTACTTC.

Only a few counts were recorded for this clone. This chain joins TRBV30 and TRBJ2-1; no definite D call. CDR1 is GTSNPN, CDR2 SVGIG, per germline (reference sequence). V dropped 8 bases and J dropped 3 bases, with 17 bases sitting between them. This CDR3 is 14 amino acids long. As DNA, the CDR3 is TGTGCCCCTGCTCCTCCAGAGTGCTACAATGAGCAGTTCTTC. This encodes CAPAPPECYNEQFF.

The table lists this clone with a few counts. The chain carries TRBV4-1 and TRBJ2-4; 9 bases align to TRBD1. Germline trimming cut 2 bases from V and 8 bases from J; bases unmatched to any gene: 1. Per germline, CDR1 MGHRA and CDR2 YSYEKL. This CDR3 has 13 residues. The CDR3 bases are TGCGCCAGCAGCCAACGGACAGGGGACATTCAGTACTTC. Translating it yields CASSQRTGDIQYF.

CDR3 in DNA: TGTGCCAGCAGTGATTTCAGCTTCTCCACAGATACGCAGTATTTT. This codes for CASSDFSFSTDTQYF. The gene calls are TRBV6-1 and TRBJ2-3; no clear D gene. CDR3 length equals 15 residues. Germline assignment: CDR1 MNHNS and CDR2 SASEGT. The ends were cut back, 3 bases at V and 2 bases at J, with 12 bases in the middle.

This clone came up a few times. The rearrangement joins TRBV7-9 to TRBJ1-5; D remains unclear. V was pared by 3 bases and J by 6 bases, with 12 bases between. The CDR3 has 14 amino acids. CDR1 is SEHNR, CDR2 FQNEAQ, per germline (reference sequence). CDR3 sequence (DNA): TGTGCCAGCAGCTTCACAGAACGGGGTCAGCCCCAGCATTTT. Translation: CASSFTERGQPQHF. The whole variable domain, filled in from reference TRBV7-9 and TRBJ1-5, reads DTGVSQNPRHKITKRGQNVTFRCDPISEHNRLYWYRQTLGQGPEFLTYFQNEAQLEKSRLLSDRFSAERPKGSFSTLEIQRTEQGDSAMYLCASSFTERGQPQHFGDGTRLSIL.

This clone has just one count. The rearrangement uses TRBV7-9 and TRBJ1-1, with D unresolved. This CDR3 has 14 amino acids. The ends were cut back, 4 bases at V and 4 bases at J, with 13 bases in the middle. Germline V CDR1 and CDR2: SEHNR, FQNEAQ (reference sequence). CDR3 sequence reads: CASSYPPGTTEAFF. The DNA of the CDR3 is TGTGCCAGCAGCTACCCCCCAGGAACCACTGAAGCTTTCTTT.

The CDR3 region is CASSSRQGEAYEQYF. CDR3 bases: TGCGCCAGCAGCTCTCGACAGGGAGAAGCCTACGAGCAGTACTTC. The V gene is TRBV5-1, the J gene TRBJ2-7, with 7 bases fitting TRBD1. This CDR3 has 15 residues. Germline CDR1 and CDR2: SGHRS and YFSETQ. The V gene end was trimmed by 3 bases and the J gene end by 2 bases; junction bases not matched to a gene: 8.

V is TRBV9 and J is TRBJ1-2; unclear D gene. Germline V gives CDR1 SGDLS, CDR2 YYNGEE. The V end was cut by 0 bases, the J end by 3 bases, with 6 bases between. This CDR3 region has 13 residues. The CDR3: CASSVEVDYGYTF. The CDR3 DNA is TGTGCCAGCAGCGTAGAAGTCGACTATGGCTACACCTTC.

Here the CDR3 DNA reads TGTGCCAGCAGCCCCAGACGGGATAATTCACCCCTCCACTTT. This sequence encodes CASSPRRDNSPLHF. The chain uses TRBV5-4 and TRBJ1-6, with unresolved D. CDR1 and CDR2 (germline): SGHNT, YYREEE (reference sequence). This CDR3 has 14 amino acids. The V and J ends lost 4 bases and 5 bases respectively, with 10 bases between them. Combining the CDR3 with reference TRBV5-4 and TRBJ1-6 gives the whole variable domain ETGVTQSPTHLIKTRGQQVTLRCSSQSGHNTVSWYQQALGQGPQFIFQYYREEENGRGNFPPRFSGLQFPNYSSELNVNALELDDSALYLCASSPRRDNSPLHFGNGTRLTVT.

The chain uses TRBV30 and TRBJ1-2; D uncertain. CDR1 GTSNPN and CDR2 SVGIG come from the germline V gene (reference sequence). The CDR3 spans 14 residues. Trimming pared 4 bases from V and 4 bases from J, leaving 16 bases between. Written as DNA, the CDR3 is TGTGCCTGGACCCCGGTGGAGGGAGTCTATGGCTACACCTTC. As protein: CAWTPVEGVYGYTF.

The CDR3 loop is CASSEGGTSGANVLTF. The CDR3 coding sequence is TGCGCCAGCAGTGAAGGGGGGACCTCTGGGGCCAACGTCCTGACTTTC. The chain has TRBV10-1 and TRBJ2-6, with D tentatively TRBD1 or TRBD2 (6 bases each). Per the germline V gene, CDR1 is WNHNN and CDR2 is SYGVQD (reference sequence). The V end was cut by 3 bases, the J end by 0 bases, with 9 bases between. The CDR3 extends over 16 amino acids.

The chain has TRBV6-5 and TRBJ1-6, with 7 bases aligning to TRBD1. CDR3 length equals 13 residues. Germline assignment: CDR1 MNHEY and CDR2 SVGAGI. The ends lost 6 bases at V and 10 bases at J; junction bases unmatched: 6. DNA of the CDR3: TGTGCCAGCAGAAGACAGGGTGGATCACCCCTCCACTTT. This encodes CASRRQGGSPLHF.